These 22 T cell receptor beta chains were sequenced from one sample in a study of cytomegalovirus exposure and HLA in healthy donors (dated by TCRdb to 2015 to 2018). The protocol used for the library was the immunoSEQ multiplex PCR assay. The multiplex PCR relied on a mix of 60 forward primers for TCR Vbeta segments and 13 reverse primers for TCR Jbeta segments. TCRdb took this table from immuneACCESS and kept in-frame rearrangements with V and J called. Such tables lack part of the clones; where checked against another copy, unresolved V genes explain under half of the gap, and the rest is unexplained. This sample comprises about 170,000 clones, over 60% of them detected only once. Less than 2.5% of the sample rests with the top ten. The sample comprised PBMCs. These receptors came from a woman between 50 and 59 years old in good health and CMV-seronegative.

The DNA for the CDR3 is TGCGCCAGCAGCCAAGATCTAACTAGCGGGAGTGGACCTCAAGAGACCCAGTACTTC. Translating gives CASSQDLTSGSGPQETQYF. The chain employs TRBV4-3 and TRBJ2-5; 11 bases map to TRBD2. Germline CDR1 reads LGHNA; CDR2 reads YSLEER. The CDR3 is made up of 19 amino acids. V lost 0 bases to trimming and J lost 2 bases; unmatched junction nucleotides: 11.

This sequence joins TRBV11-2 and TRBJ2-3; TRBD2 matches 9 bases. With 3 bases clipped from V and 4 bases from J, the junction kept 8 bases outside the gene matches. Germline V gives CDR1 SGHAT, CDR2 FQNNGV. There are 16 residues in the CDR3. The CDR3 reads CASSFRREGRADTQYF. In nucleotides, the CDR3 is TGTGCCAGCAGCTTCCGGCGGGAGGGCCGCGCAGATACGCAGTATTTT.

The CDR3 spells CASSDSERSQETQYF. CDR3 nucleotide sequence: TGTGCCAGCAGTGATTCAGAGCGTAGCCAAGAGACCCAGTACTTC. The rearrangement joins TRBV2 to TRBJ2-5, with D unclear. The CDR3 runs to 15 residues. Germline-derived CDR1 and CDR2 are SNHLY and FYNNEI. V lost 3 bases and J 1 base, leaving 12 bases between the germline ends.

V gene TRBV19 combines with J gene TRBJ1-4; D remains unclear. CDR1 is LNHDA, CDR2 SQIVND, per germline (reference sequence). The CDR3 runs to 12 residues. With 1 base removed from V and 7 bases from J, the gap between germline ends came to 4 bases. CDR3 residues: CASSIVAEKLFF. CDR3 in DNA: TGTGCCAGTAGTATAGTGGCTGAAAAACTGTTTTTT.

The chain employs TRBV30 and TRBJ1-5, with D uncertain. Trimming stripped 0 bases from V and 3 bases from J, with 9 bases between. CDR3 length: 14 residues. Per the germline V gene, CDR1 is GTSNPN and CDR2 is SVGIG (reference sequence). CDR3 sequence (DNA): TGTGCCTGGAGTGTCGCCAGTACCAATCAGCCCCAGCATTTT. Its protein product is CAWSVASTNQPQHF.

This clone has more than one count but fewer than ten. The chain links TRBV7-9 to TRBJ2-5, with a weak D call TRBD2 (6 bases). The CDR3 loop spans 15 amino acids. Trimming took 5 bases from V and 4 from J, leaving 17 bases between them. Per germline, CDR1 SEHNR and CDR2 FQNEAQ (reference sequence). The CDR3 nucleotides read TGTGCCAGCAGCCCGGGGGACTGGGGCGGAGAGACCCAGTACTTC. Translation gives CASSPGDWGGETQYF.

The genes are TRBV14 and TRBJ2-1, with a weak D call TRBD1 (5 bases). Deletions cut 3 bases from V and 3 bases from J, with 12 bases between. The CDR3 spans 15 residues. CDR1 and CDR2 from the germline V gene are SGHDN and FVKESK. The CDR3, as DNA: TGTGCCAGCAGCCATTTAAGACAGAGCTACAATGAGCAGTTCTTC. Protein product: CASSHLRQSYNEQFF. The full variable domain, in which reference TRBV14 and TRBJ2-1 provide the parts outside the CDR3, is EAGVTQFPSHSVIEKGQTVTLRCDPISGHDNLYWYRRVMGKEIKFLLHFVKESKQDESGMPNNRFLAERTGGTYSTLKVQPAELEDSGVYFCASSHLRQSYNEQFFGPGTRLTVL.

The chain uses TRBV19 and TRBJ2-5; 8 bases align to TRBD2. Matching the DNA end better, TRBJ2-7 makes the J call doubtful. The CDR3 has 14 residues. The germline V gene encodes CDR1 LNHDA and CDR2 SQIVND (reference sequence). CDR3 coding DNA: TGTGCCAGTACCTTCGAGCGGGGGAGTCACGAGCAGTACTTC. Amino acid sequence: CASTFERGSHEQYF.

The rearrangement joins TRBV6-6 to TRBJ1-3; 9 nucleotides line up with TRBD1. Losses at the gene ends were 5 bases for V and 4 bases for J; bases not matched to a gene: 6. The germline gives CDR1 MNHNY, CDR2 SVGAGI (reference sequence). This CDR3 has 15 amino acids. The CDR3 sequence: CASSPQGAAGNTIYF. The CDR3 bases are TGTGCCAGCAGTCCACAGGGGGCGGCAGGAAACACCATATATTTT.

Only a few counts were recorded for this clone. This chain uses TRBV5-1 with TRBJ2-7; 13 bases match TRBD2. J gave up 4 bases and V 3 bases, and 16 bases lay outside the gene matches. The CDR3 has 19 residues. Germline V gives CDR1 SGHRS, CDR2 YFSETQ. DNA of the CDR3: TGCGCCAGCAGCTCAACGACGTTTGGGACTAGCGGGGACAGGTACGAGCAGTACTTC. Translated, it gives CASSSTTFGTSGDRYEQYF.

The chain is built from TRBV9 and TRBJ1-4; 7 bases are shared with TRBD1. The V segment lost 4 bases and the J segment 5 bases; nucleotides outside the gene matches: 5. Germline CDR1 and CDR2: SGDLS and YYNGEE. CDR3 length: 14 amino acids. The CDR3 DNA follows: TGTGCCAGCAGCCCCTCAGGGGGAAATGAAAAACTGTTTTTT. This sequence encodes CASSPSGGNEKLFF.

The V and J genes are TRBV27 and TRBJ2-2; no clear D. Germline V gene sequence: CDR1 MNHEY, CDR2 SMNVEV (reference sequence). Trimming took 6 bases from V and 4 from J, leaving 9 bases between them. This CDR3 has 13 residues. In DNA form, the CDR3 reads TGTGCCAGCAGCCACTACGGCACCGGGGAGCTGTTTTTT. Amino acids: CASSHYGTGELFF.

The V and J genes are TRBV19 and TRBJ2-2, with 10 bases that match TRBD2. The CDR3 is 18 residues long. The J segment lost 5 bases and the V segment lost 4 bases, leaving 13 bases of the junction unmatched. Germline V lookup: CDR1 LNHDA, CDR2 SQIVND (reference sequence). DNA of the CDR3: TGTGCCAGTAGTACCCCGGTACAGAGCGGGAGGGTAACCGGGGAGCTGTTTTTT. It encodes CASSTPVQSGRVTGELFF.

V and J are TRBV19 and TRBJ2-7; 11 bases are shared with TRBD1. With V trimmed by 3 bases and J by 3 bases, 7 bases remained unmatched. CDR1 and CDR2 (germline): LNHDA, SQIVND (reference sequence). CDR3 length: 16 residues. The CDR3 region has the DNA TGTGCCAGTAGTATCGCTGGGACAGGGGGAAACTACGAGCAGTACTTC. Its translation: CASSIAGTGGNYEQYF.

The rearrangement links TRBV9 to TRBJ2-3; perhaps TRBD1 as D (5 bases). In germline, CDR1 is SGDLS, CDR2 YYNGEE. The CDR3 runs 15 residues. V lost 3 bases and J 3 bases, leaving 14 bases between the germline ends. The CDR3: CASSDQGFWTDTQYF. CDR3 DNA: TGTGCCAGCAGCGACCAGGGATTCTGGACAGATACGCAGTATTTT.

This rearrangement joins TRBV9 to TRBJ2-1; no clear D gene. The CDR3 is 12 amino acids. The V and J ends lost 3 bases and 8 bases respectively, with 9 bases between them. Germline CDR1 is SGDLS and CDR2 is YYNGEE. The CDR3, as DNA: TGTGCCAGCAGCGAGCTTGGAGATGAGCAGTTCTTC. Protein sequence: CASSELGDEQFF.

The chain carries TRBV19 and TRBJ1-2; D is undetermined. The V end lost 0 bases, the J end lost 4 bases, and 6 bases lay between the germline ends. The CDR3 has 13 residues. Germline V lookup: CDR1 LNHDA, CDR2 SQIVND (reference sequence). CDR3 in DNA: TGTGCCAGTAGTATAGAGGTACTCTATGGCTACACCTTC. It yields the protein CASSIEVLYGYTF.

The CDR3 sequence: CASSSPTRDDSPLHF. The DNA of the CDR3 is TGTGCCAGTAGTTCCCCCACGCGGGATGATTCACCCCTCCACTTT. The rearrangement uses TRBV19 and TRBJ1-6, with D hard to call. Trimming took 5 bases from V and 8 from J, leaving 16 bases between them. CDR1 and CDR2 from the germline V gene are LNHDA and SQIVND (reference sequence). The CDR3 contains 15 residues.

The chain carries TRBV10-1 and TRBJ2-1; 7 positions agree with TRBD2. Germline CDR1 WNHNN, CDR2 SYGVQD (reference sequence). Trimming took 0 bases from V and 9 from J; bases not matched to a gene: 5. The CDR3 has 14 residues. The CDR3, as DNA: TGCGCCAGCAGTGAGTCGGCGGGAGAGGGTGAGCAGTTCTTC. This sequence encodes CASSESAGEGEQFF.

The chain has TRBV4-1 and TRBJ2-4, with TRBD2 matching over 7 bases. Germline V gene lookup returns CDR1 MGHRA and CDR2 YSYEKL. V lost 1 base, J lost 8 bases, and 8 bases stayed unmatched. The CDR3 runs to 15 residues. In DNA form, the CDR3 reads TGCGCCAGCAGCCAAGCGGGCGGGGGAGGGGACATTCAGTACTTC. It yields the protein CASSQAGGGGDIQYF.

This clone appeared a single time. The CDR3 spells CASSLGPGNTIYF. In DNA form, the CDR3 reads TGTGCCTCATCGTTGGGGCCTGGAAACACCATATATTTT. The genes are TRBV28 and TRBJ1-3, with D tentatively TRBD1 (5 bases). Germline CDR1 and CDR2: MDHEN and SYDVKM. The length of the CDR3 is 13 residues. V lost 11 bases, J lost 2 bases, and 13 bases lay in between.

This chain joins TRBV13 and TRBJ2-1; 11 nucleotides agree with TRBD2. The germline V gene encodes CDR1 PRHDT and CDR2 FYEKMQ (reference sequence). The V gene end was trimmed by 4 bases and the J gene end by 4 bases; junction bases not matched to a gene: 3. The CDR3 length is 15 residues. DNA for the CDR3: TGTGCCAGCAGCTCGACTAGCGGGGCTTACAATGAGCAGTTCTTC. It specifies CASSSTSGAYNEQFF.